This TCR beta chain is from a study of shared clonotypes between healthy human individuals. Study context: The donors, a couple of women and three men, were aged 18 to 49. Study-wide findings and caveats: Inspection by rarefaction showed sorted-subset sequencing to be incomplete despite large depth.

This CDR3 has 12 amino acids. Germline CDR1 and CDR2: MGHRA and YSYEKL. Between the trimmed V and J ends, which lost 4 bases and 10 bases, there was a span of 11 bases. Using around 200 ng DNA, tens of thousands of T cell genomes, the sorted-subset replicate PCRs were run. Sequencing used immunoSEQ multiplex PCR; TCRdb keeps in-frame clones, though not all of them. The sample records hundreds of thousands of clones, 72% being singletons. On this clone: Its specificity is unknown.

The chain joins TRBV4-1 to TRBJ2-1, with D unresolved. Material for sequencing was memory CD4+ T cells sorted from blood. The subset denotes: CD45RA-negative fraction. The clonotype was recovered from a woman under 40 in good health. The CDR3 DNA follows: TGCGCCAGCAGCCTCCGGCCCAGCGAGCAGTTCTTC. Protein product: CASSLRPSEQFF.